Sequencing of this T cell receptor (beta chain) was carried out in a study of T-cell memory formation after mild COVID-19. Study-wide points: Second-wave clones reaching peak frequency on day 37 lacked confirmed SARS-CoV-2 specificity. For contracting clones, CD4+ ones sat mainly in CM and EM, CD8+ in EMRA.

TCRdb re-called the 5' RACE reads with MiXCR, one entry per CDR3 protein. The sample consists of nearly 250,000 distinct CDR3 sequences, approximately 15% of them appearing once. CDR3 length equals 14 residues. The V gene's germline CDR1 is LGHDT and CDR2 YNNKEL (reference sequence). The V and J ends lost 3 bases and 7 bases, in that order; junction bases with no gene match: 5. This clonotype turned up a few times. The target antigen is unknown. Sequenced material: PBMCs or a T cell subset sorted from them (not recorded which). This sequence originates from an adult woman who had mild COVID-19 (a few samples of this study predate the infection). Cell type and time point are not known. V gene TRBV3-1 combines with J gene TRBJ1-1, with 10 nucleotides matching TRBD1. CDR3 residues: CASSHADRGNEAFF. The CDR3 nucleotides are TGTGCCAGCAGCCACGCGGACAGGGGGAATGAAGCTTTCTTT.